A single sample is the source of the 27 T cell receptor beta chains below, sequenced in a study of identical twins. In TCRdb, the 5' RACE reads were re-called with MiXCR into one record per CDR3 protein. The sample consists of some 760,000 distinct CDR3 sequences, about 20% of them appearing once. This sample was shared with a second study, whose subject was T cells expressing NK-cell markers.

Specimen: PBMCs. The receptors shown here come from a young woman in good health.

Note on this clonotype: One end of the junction fails to match germline, which may point to a read error. V gene TRBV20-1 combines with J gene TRBJ2-7; 11 bases are a match to TRBD1. The germline CDR1 and CDR2 sequences are DFQATT and SNEGSKA (reference sequence). CDR3 length equals 16 residues. The CDR3 loop is CCAASTGTGGSYEQYF. In nucleotides, the CDR3 is TGCTGTGCAGCCTCCACCGGGACAGGGGGCTCCTACGAGCAGTACTTC.

This clonotype was seen only a few times. The rearrangement joins TRBV7-6 to TRBJ2-1, with D unclear. The length of the CDR3 is 18 residues. Trimming removed 1 base from V and 5 bases from J, with 21 bases in between. Germline V gene lookup returns CDR1 SGHVS and CDR2 FNYEAQ. The CDR3 reads CASSLVWPRNGLDNEQFF. In DNA, the CDR3 is TGTGCCAGCAGCTTAGTGTGGCCTCGAAACGGGCTTGACAATGAGCAGTTCTTC.

This chain joins TRBV11-3 and TRBJ2-3; possibly TRBD2 for D (6 bases). Deletions cut 5 bases from V and 1 base from J, with 13 bases between. The CDR3 length is 15 residues. Germline CDR1 SGHNT, CDR2 YENEEA. The CDR3 coding sequence is TGTGCCAGCAGCGCTACGGGACTCCGCACAGATACGCAGTATTTT. It codes for CASSATGLRTDTQYF. Filled out from reference TRBV11-3 and TRBJ2-3, the complete variable domain reads EAGVVQSPRYKIIEKKQPVAFWCNPISGHNTLYWYLQNLGQGPELLIRYENEEAVDDSQLPKDRFSAERLKGVDSTLKIQPAELGDSAVYLCASSATGLRTDTQYFGPGTRLTVL.

V is TRBV9 and J is TRBJ2-1, with 7 bases identical to TRBD2. The CDR3 extends over 16 amino acids. Germline CDR1 reads SGDLS; CDR2 reads YYNGEE. Unmatched junction bases numbered 5, after V lost 2 bases and J lost 0 bases. The CDR3 DNA reads as TGTGCCAGCAGCGTTCTCGGGAGGAGCTCCTACAATGAGCAGTTCTTC. It specifies CASSVLGRSSYNEQFF.

The genes are TRBV5-1 and TRBJ2-3; 7 bases match TRBD2. Germline CDR1 is SGHRS and CDR2 is YFSETQ. The CDR3 is 16 residues long. V lost 5 bases to trimming and J lost 6 bases; unmatched junction nucleotides: 15. As DNA, the CDR3 is TGCGCCAGCAGTCATGTACAGCGGGATGGTCACGATACGCAGTATTTT. It codes for CASSHVQRDGHDTQYF.

The V gene is TRBV6-2 or TRBV6-3, the J gene TRBJ2-1; 12 bases line up with TRBD2. Germline V CDR1 and CDR2: MNHEY, SVGEGT. CDR3 size: 17 residues. The junction had 9 bases not matched to a gene; V was cut back by 4 bases and J by 5 bases. CDR3 residues: CASSFATSGSLNNEQFF. For the CDR3, the DNA is TGTGCCAGCAGTTTCGCGACTAGCGGGAGTCTAAACAATGAGCAGTTCTTC.

The rearrangement uses TRBV5-5 and TRBJ1-4; D not certain. Trimming stripped 5 bases from V and 7 bases from J, with 21 bases between. CDR3 length equals 16 residues. Germline-derived CDR1 and CDR2 are SGHKS and YYEKEE (reference sequence). Written as DNA, the CDR3 is TGTGCCAGCAGGGGTGGTGGAGTCGGCGATAGTGAAAAACTGTTTTTT. Its protein is CASRGGGVGDSEKLFF.

The chain has TRBV7-9 and TRBJ2-7; 11 bases are a match to TRBD2. Trimming took 6 bases from V and 1 from J; bases not matched to a gene: 5. CDR1 SEHNR and CDR2 FQNEAQ come from the germline V gene (reference sequence). CDR3 length: 15 amino acids. This chain's CDR3 is CASRFGTSGSYEQYF. The CDR3, as DNA: TGTGCCAGCAGGTTTGGGACTAGCGGATCCTACGAGCAGTACTTC.

The chain employs TRBV30 and TRBJ2-7, with 9 bases that match TRBD2. With 2 bases clipped from V and 2 bases from J, the junction kept 16 bases outside the gene matches. This CDR3 contains 18 residues. Germline lookup yields CDR1 GTSNPN and CDR2 SVGIG (reference sequence). CDR3: CAWSRFNQLGLAPYEQYF. The DNA for the CDR3 is TGTGCCTGGAGTAGATTTAACCAACTGGGACTAGCCCCCTACGAGCAGTACTTC.

The chain employs TRBV7-9 and TRBJ1-2; unclear D gene. V lost 5 bases and J lost 7, with 17 bases in between. The CDR3 is 14 amino acids. Germline CDR1 and CDR2: SEHNR and FQNEAQ (reference sequence). CDR3 nucleotides: TGTGCCAGCAGCCCGCCGGAAATCTTTTCTGGCTACACCTTC. It specifies CASSPPEIFSGYTF.

The CDR3 loop reads CASSVAGTGDYTGELFF. The DNA for the CDR3 is TGTGCCAGCAGCGTAGCCGGGACAGGGGACTACACCGGGGAGCTGTTTTTT. The chain has TRBV9 and TRBJ2-2, with 10 bases identical to TRBD1. Per germline, CDR1 SGDLS and CDR2 YYNGEE. This CDR3 has 17 amino acids. The V and J ends lost 0 bases and 3 bases, in that order; junction bases with no gene match: 5. The full variable domain, its missing parts supplied by reference TRBV9 and TRBJ2-2, is DSGVTQTPKHLITATGQRVTLRCSPRSGDLSVYWYQQSLDQGLQFLIQYYNGEERAKGNILERFSAQQFPDLHSELNLSSLELGDSALYFCASSVAGTGDYTGELFFGEGSRLTVL.

The V call is TRBV20-1, the J call TRBJ2-5; D not resolved. The CDR3 runs 14 residues. Per germline, CDR1 DFQATT and CDR2 SNEGSKA (reference sequence). V lost 3 bases to trimming and J lost 2 bases, with 13 bases between them. CDR3 sequence: CSARAVRIQETQYF. In DNA, the CDR3 is TGCAGTGCTAGGGCTGTCCGCATTCAAGAGACCCAGTACTTC.

CDR3 protein: CASSLNSDSPLHF. DNA of the CDR3: TGTGCCAGCAGTTTGAACAGTGATTCACCCCTCCACTTT. The chain is built from TRBV12-3 or TRBV12-4 and TRBJ1-6; D is uncertain. The CDR3 spans 13 residues. V was trimmed by 3 bases and J by 8 bases, leaving 8 bases between them.

The rearrangement uses TRBV19 and TRBJ1-1; D not resolved. CDR1 LNHDA and CDR2 SQIVND come from the germline V gene (reference sequence). The germline V and J ends were trimmed by 3 bases and 10 bases, with 24 bases remaining between them. The CDR3 is 16 residues long. This CDR3 reads CASSIIEVSTRSAAFF. CDR3 bases: TGTGCCAGTAGTATTATAGAGGTTTCAACCAGGAGTGCAGCTTTCTTT.

This clonotype was recorded many times. The rearrangement uses TRBV27 and TRBJ2-7, with D unclear. Germline lookup yields CDR1 MNHEY and CDR2 SMNVEV (reference sequence). The CDR3 is 12 residues long. Trimming cost V 5 bases and J 4 bases, with 9 bases left between them. The chain's CDR3 is CASSTVGYEQYF. The CDR3 region has the DNA TGTGCCAGCAGTACGGTTGGTTACGAGCAGTACTTC.

V gene TRBV18 combines with J gene TRBJ2-3, with D unclear. V lost 4 bases and J lost 6, with 17 bases in between. CDR1 and CDR2 from the germline V gene are KGHSH and LQKENI. There are 15 residues in the CDR3. Here the CDR3 reads CASSLDWPQSDTQYF. The CDR3 DNA follows: TGTGCCAGCTCACTTGACTGGCCTCAGAGCGATACGCAGTATTTT.

This clonotype was counted only a few times. The chain joins TRBV5-4 to TRBJ2-3, with D possibly TRBD2 on 5 matching bases. CDR3 length equals 14 residues. CDR1 and CDR2 from the germline V gene are SGHNT and YYREEE (reference sequence). With 1 base removed from V and 2 bases from J, the gap between germline ends came to 8 bases. The CDR3 here is CASSLRRNTDTQYF. The CDR3 nucleotides are TGTGCCAGCAGCTTGCGGAGGAACACAGATACGCAGTATTTT.

CDR3 coding DNA: TGTGCCATCAGTGTGGACAGGGGGGAGCAAGAGACCCAGTACTTC. It yields the protein CAISVDRGEQETQYF. J is TRBJ2-5 and V is TRBV10-3, with 10 bases that match TRBD1. The V segment lost 4 bases and the J segment 2 bases; nucleotides outside the gene matches: 4. CDR1 is ENHRY, CDR2 SYGVKD, per germline. This CDR3 has 15 residues.

The chain uses TRBV29-1 and TRBJ2-7; TRBD2 aligns across 10 bases. V shed 7 bases, J shed 5 bases, and the junction held 5 bases outside the gene matches. Germline CDR1 SQVTM, CDR2 ANQGSEA. CDR3 length: 12 amino acids. The CDR3 DNA is TGCAGCGCTAGCGGGGGCGGCGACGAGCAGTACTTC. This gives the protein CSASGGGDEQYF.

The chain couples TRBV29-1 to TRBJ2-1; 8 positions match TRBD1. The CDR3 loop spans 13 amino acids. CDR1 is SQVTM, CDR2 ANQGSEA, per germline. The ends lost 6 bases at V and 8 bases at J; junction bases unmatched: 9. CDR3 residues: CSVPDRDYDEQFF. In DNA, the CDR3 is TGCAGCGTCCCGGACAGGGATTATGATGAGCAGTTCTTC.

The chain recombines TRBV7-2 with TRBJ2-3; tentatively, D is TRBD2 (5 bases). Germline CDR1 and CDR2: SGHTA and FQGNSA. The CDR3 contains 16 residues. V lost 2 bases and J lost 5, with 17 bases in between. This chain's CDR3 is CASSLLPLVAGDTQYF. The CDR3 DNA sequence: TGTGCCAGCAGCTTATTGCCCCTGGTCGCGGGAGATACGCAGTATTTT.

The rearrangement uses TRBV5-1 and TRBJ2-6; tentatively, D is TRBD2 (6 bases). This CDR3 is 18 amino acids long. The V end lost 3 bases, the J end lost 3 bases, and 19 bases lay between the germline ends. Germline V gene data show CDR1 as SGHRS and CDR2 as YFSETQ. DNA of the CDR3: TGCGCCAGCAGCTCGGGGGATAGTGCCCCTTTTGGGGCCAACGTCCTGACTTTC. Protein product: CASSSGDSAPFGANVLTF. The variable domain in full, with the rest retrieved from reference TRBV5-1 and TRBJ2-6, is KAGVTQTPRYLIKTRGQQVTLSCSPISGHRSVSWYQQTPGQGLQFLFEYFSETQRNKGNFPGRFSGRQFSNSRSEMNVSTLELGDSALYLCASSSGDSAPFGANVLTFGAGSRLTVL.

In its sample, this clonotype was seen a few times. The chain couples TRBV6-5 to TRBJ1-1; D is perhaps TRBD1 (5 bases). The V and J ends lost 3 bases and 3 bases respectively, with 8 bases between them. Germline lookup yields CDR1 MNHEY and CDR2 SVGAGI. The CDR3 totals 13 residues. CDR3 sequence reads: CASSYGGYTEAFF. The CDR3 DNA is TGTGCCAGCAGTTATGGGGGTTACACTGAAGCTTTCTTT.

The table lists this clonotype with a few counts. The chain has TRBV4-3 and TRBJ2-1; 9 bases agree with TRBD2. V gave up 4 bases and J gave up 7 bases; unmatched junction bases: 8. CDR1 and CDR2 (germline): LGHNA, YSLEER. The CDR3 spans 15 residues. The CDR3 bases are TGCGCCAGCAGCCTGGGCGGGAGGGCCGGTAATGAGCAGTTCTTC. Amino acid sequence: CASSLGGRAGNEQFF.

This clonotype has a handful of counts. J is TRBJ1-1 and V is TRBV29-1; D may be TRBD1 (5 bases). The germline V and J ends were trimmed by 6 bases and 3 bases, with 11 bases remaining between them. The CDR3 has 12 residues. Per germline, CDR1 SQVTM and CDR2 ANQGSEA. CDR3 coding DNA: TGCAGCGTCCTGAGACAGTACACTGAAGCTTTCTTT. This encodes CSVLRQYTEAFF.

The chain links TRBV12-3 or TRBV12-4 to TRBJ2-5; 8 bases fit TRBD2. This CDR3 spans 16 amino acids. The trim removed 1 base at V and 8 bases at J, leaving 12 bases unmatched. CDR3 region: CASSLVGGLAGATQYF. Written as DNA, the CDR3 is TGTGCCAGCAGTTTAGTGGGGGGGCTAGCGGGCGCAACCCAGTACTTC.

This clonotype has only a few counts. J is TRBJ2-3 and V is TRBV6-1, with 10 bases that match TRBD1. V was pared by 6 bases and J by 0 bases, with 0 bases of the junction left unmatched. This CDR3 has 14 amino acids. The germline V gene has CDR1 MNHNS and CDR2 SASEGT. The CDR3 region is CASRDRGSTDTQYF. CDR3 nucleotides: TGTGCCAGCAGGGACAGGGGGAGCACAGATACGCAGTATTTT.